This TCR beta chain was recovered during a study of OX40 agonist ivuxolimab in advanced cancers. Study in general: Across the patients, intravenous ivuxolimab was delivered every 2 weeks at 0.01 to 10 mg/kg. Earlier treatment with anti-PD-1, anti-PD-L1 or anti-CTLA-4 was permitted, and 30% to 40% had received some. Partial response was recorded in three patients: one hepatocellular carcinoma and two cutaneous melanoma cases.

Germline V gives CDR1 ENHRY, CDR2 SYGVKD. The CDR3 spans 13 residues. The V and J ends lost 4 bases and 8 bases respectively, with 14 bases between them. Clones were read by immunoSEQ multiplex PCR, and TCRdb kept only the in-frame ones, dropping some. There are over 45,000 clones in the sample; 65% to 85% occur only once, and roughly 0.6% lies in the top ten. The receptor was derived from an adult with an advanced solid tumor such as melanoma, head and neck, liver or kidney cancer. The sequencing used CD4+ or CD8+ T cells sorted from blood, collected in a trial of the OX40 agonist ivuxolimab. The rearrangement uses TRBV10-3 and TRBJ1-2; the D gene is possibly TRBD1 (6 bases). In nucleotides, the CDR3 is TGTGCCATCAGTGGAGGGCTCAGGGGAGGCTACACCTTC. This translates into CAISGGLRGGYTF.